This entry is about one T cell receptor beta chain. CDR1 is MNHNS, CDR2 SASEGT, per germline. Trimming removed 3 bases from V and 1 base from J, with 11 bases in between. The CDR3 contains 15 residues. The entry originates in a study of blood T cells in healthy people across ages. The authors ran a second PCR of about 6 to 11 cycles using a sample-barcoded 5' primer and a J-beta primer mix. Via MiXCR, TCRdb re-called the 5' RACE reads, giving one row per CDR3 protein. The repertoire consists of 760,000 or so distinct CDR3 sequences, with approximately 25% occurring once and the leading ten covering 9.4%. These data were likewise used in another study, on T cells of mothers and their children. That work states: A few healthy Caucasian mothers, along with their six children, served as the donors.

Sequencing used blood. The sequence came from a boy younger than 18 in good health. This rearrangement joins TRBV6-1 to TRBJ2-3, with TRBD1 as a possible D gene (5 bases). CDR3 DNA: TGTGCCAGCAGTGACAGGGTTTGGGGCACAGATACGCAGTATTTT. Translation: CASSDRVWGTDTQYF.